This T cell receptor (beta chain) is drawn from a study of early stage breast cancer tumors. The wider study: Invasive lobular carcinomas made up about 30% of the 12 ER+/PR+/HER2- tumors. Average read coverage per sample was around 10-fold.

A note on this clone: Its antigen is currently unknown.

J gave up 6 bases and V 3 bases, and 2 bases lay outside the gene matches. Germline CDR1 and CDR2: SGDLS and YYNGEE. The CDR3 is 14 amino acids. Study conclusions and caveats: Commonly generated sequences made up most enriched TCRB sequences shared between patients.

Profiling relied on immunoSEQ multiplex PCR, and the TCRdb table lists in-frame clones only, not all of them. The table lists tens of thousands of clones, approximately 72% of them singletons, with 7.2% in the top ten. The chain recombines TRBV9 with TRBJ2-3; 12 nucleotides agree with TRBD1. The sample comprised blood. This sequence was found in a person aged 50-59 years with breast cancer. DNA for the CDR3: TGTGCCAGCAGCGGGGACAGGGGGCCTGATACGCAGTATTTT. This translates into CASSGDRGPDTQYF.